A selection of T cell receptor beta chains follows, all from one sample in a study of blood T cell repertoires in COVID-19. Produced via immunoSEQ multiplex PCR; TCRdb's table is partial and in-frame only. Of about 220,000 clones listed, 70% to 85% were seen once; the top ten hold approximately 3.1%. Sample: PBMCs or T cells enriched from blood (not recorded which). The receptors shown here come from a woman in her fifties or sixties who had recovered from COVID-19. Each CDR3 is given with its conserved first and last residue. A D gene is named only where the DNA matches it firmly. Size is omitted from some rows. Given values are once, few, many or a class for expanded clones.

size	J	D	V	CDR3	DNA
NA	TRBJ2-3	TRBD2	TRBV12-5	CASGPRAGVADTQYF	TGTGCTAGTGGTCCCCGTGCGGGAGTGGCAGATACGCAGTATTTT
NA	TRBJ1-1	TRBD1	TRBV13	CASSVGQGHTEAFF	TGTGCCAGCAGCGTAGGACAGGGGCACACTGAAGCTTTCTTT
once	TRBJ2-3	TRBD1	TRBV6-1	CASSEAAGGRTYTQYF	TGTGCCAGCAGTGAAGCGGCAGGGGGCAGGACTTATACGCAGTATTTT
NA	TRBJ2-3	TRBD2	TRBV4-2	CASSQRGGSTDTQYF	TGTGCCAGCAGCCAACGCGGGGGTAGCACAGATACGCAGTATTTT
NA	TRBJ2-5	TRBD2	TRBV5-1	CASSLRGLAAQETQYF	TGCGCCAGCAGCCTAAGGGGACTAGCGGCGCAGGAGACCCAGTACTTC
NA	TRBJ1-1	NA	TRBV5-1	CASSLRRVEGGTEAFF	TGCGCCAGCAGCTTGAGGAGGGTTGAGGGTGGCACTGAAGCTTTCTTT
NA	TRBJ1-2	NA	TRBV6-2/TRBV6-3	CASSYRTENGYTF	TGTGCCAGCAGTTACCGTACAGAGAATGGCTACACCTTC
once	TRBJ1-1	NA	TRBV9	CASSVEQGGVTEAFF	TGTGCCAGCAGCGTAGAACAGGGAGGGGTCACTGAAGCTTTCTTT
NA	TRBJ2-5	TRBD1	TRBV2	CASSANRGREETQYF	TGTGCCAGCAGTGCGAACAGGGGGCGAGAAGAGACCCAGTACTTC
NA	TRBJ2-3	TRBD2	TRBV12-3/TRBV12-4	CASSLGEGQPQYF	TGTGCCAGCAGTTTAGGGGAGGGCCAGCCCCAGTATTTT
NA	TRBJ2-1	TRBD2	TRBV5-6	CASSWEREPQFF	TGTGCCAGCAGCTGGGAGCGGGAGCCGCAGTTCTTC
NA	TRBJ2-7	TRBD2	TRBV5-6	CASSFGLAQMQYF	TGTGCCAGCAGCTTTGGACTAGCCCAAATGCAGTACTTC
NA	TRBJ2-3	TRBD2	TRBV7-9	CASSSAGGPMDTQYF	TGTGCCAGCAGCTCCGCGGGAGGGCCAATGGATACGCAGTATTTT
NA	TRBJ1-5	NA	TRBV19	CASTLGTSYSNQPQHF	TGTGCCAGTACCCTCGGGACATCCTATAGCAATCAGCCCCAGCATTTT